This T cell receptor (beta chain) was recovered during a study of CD8 T cells in ankylosing spondylitis. Study-level results: Certain motif variants had earlier been reported in reactive arthritis synovial fluid and blood. Ankylosing spondylitis blood appeared to carry a characteristic TCR beta motif of 7 or 8 highly homologous variants. Reported data indicate significant enrichment of disease-linked clones within matched ankylosing spondylitis synovial fluid. Relatively scarce in peripheral blood, disease-linked clones were CD8+.

This clonotype has just a few counts. Its cognate antigen is unknown. TCR beta libraries were made by quantitative 5'-RACE with molecular barcodes. Using its own MiXCR run on the 5' RACE reads, TCRdb lists one record per CDR3 protein. Altogether hundreds of thousands of distinct CDR3 sequences are present, about 12% being singletons, with the ten largest covering under 0.6%. The germline CDR1 and CDR2 sequences are LNHNV and YYDKDF (reference sequence). This CDR3 comprises 14 residues. V was clipped by 1 base and J by 3 bases, with 10 bases between them. The sequence was collected from a male donor with ankylosing spondylitis. The sequenced sample was blood, either unsorted or a sorted T cell fraction (not recorded which). The genes are TRBV15 and TRBJ2-7, with no clear D. CDR3 residues: CATSRGFNVYEQYF. The DNA of the CDR3 is TGTGCCACCAGCAGAGGCTTCAATGTCTACGAGCAGTACTTC.